This T cell receptor beta chain is drawn from a study of blood T cell repertoires in COVID-19. TCRdb's copy holds only in-frame clones and misses some; the assay was immunoSEQ multiplex PCR. The table lists some 86,000 clones, roughly 84% of them singletons. CDR1 is SGHNT, CDR2 YYREEE, per germline (reference sequence). V gave up 4 bases and J gave up 6 bases; unmatched junction bases: 9. The CDR3 contains 17 residues. This clonotype was sampled from a woman in her 70s with acute or convalescent COVID-19. The chain employs TRBV5-4 and TRBJ2-4, with 14 positions matching TRBD2. Sequencing used peripheral blood. CDR3 coding DNA: TGTGCCAGCAGCGCGGCGACTAGCGGGAGGGCCGGAAACATTCAGTACTTC. Translation gives CASSAATSGRAGNIQYF.